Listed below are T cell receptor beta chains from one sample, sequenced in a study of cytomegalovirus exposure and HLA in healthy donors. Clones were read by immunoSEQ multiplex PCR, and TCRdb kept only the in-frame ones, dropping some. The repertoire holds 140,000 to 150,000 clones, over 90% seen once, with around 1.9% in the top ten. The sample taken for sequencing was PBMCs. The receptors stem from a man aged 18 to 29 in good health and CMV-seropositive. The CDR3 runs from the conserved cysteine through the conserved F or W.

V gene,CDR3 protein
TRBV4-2,CASSRRLAGLDNEQFF
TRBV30,CAWSARAGDRPYEQYF
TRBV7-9,CASSLVQGHRTEAFF
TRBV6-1,CASSIDRGGEKLFF
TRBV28,CASSLISGVLGEQYF
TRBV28,CASSLGASSYNSPLHF
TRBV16,CASSQWLGTEAFF
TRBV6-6,CASSFAGKETQYF
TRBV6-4,CASSGYRFKNTEAFF
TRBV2,CASNKRSGGETQYF
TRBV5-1,CASSLTGLNTGELFF
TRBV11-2,CASSKATEQETQYF